This T cell receptor beta chain stems from a study of cytomegalovirus exposure and HLA in healthy donors. This clone turned up a few times. What it binds is unknown. Study-wide results and caveats: Reported results showed that the classifier diagnosed cytomegalovirus status with high specificity and sensitivity. The tendency of first-cohort TCR clusters to co-occur in the roughly 130 validation repertoires was the finding of a later analysis.

Germline V lookup: CDR1 WSHSY, CDR2 SAAADI. With V trimmed by 4 bases and J by 8 bases, 5 bases remained unmatched. CDR3 length: 14 amino acids. The assay was immunoSEQ multiplex PCR, and TCRdb's table has in-frame clones only and misses some. The data show 100,000 to 150,000 clones, 85% to 90% seen once. What was sequenced was PBMCs. The V gene is TRBV10-2, the J gene TRBJ2-2; 9 bases map to TRBD2. This receptor was obtained from a woman aged 25 to 39 in good health and CMV-seronegative. The CDR3 reads CASSGGGGAGELFF. CDR3 in DNA: TGCGCCAGCAGTGGGGGCGGGGGGGCTGGGGAGCTGTTTTTT.